The clone carrying this T cell receptor (beta chain) appeared many times. The CDR3 length is 15 residues. Per germline, CDR1 DFQATT and CDR2 SNEGSKA (reference sequence). V trimming: 5 bases; J trimming: 1 base; junction bases outside the gene matches: 6. This record comes from a study of regulatory T cells in long-lasting Graves disease. For TCR beta, libraries came from iRepertoire HTBI primers and Arm-PCR of CDR3 regions. TCRdb fed the multiplex PCR reads into MiXCR, producing one record per CDR3 protein. Here the sample spans under 800,000 distinct CDR3 sequences, less than 20% being singletons. Time point indicated: newly diagnosed GD, antithyroid drugs for less than 3 months. PBMC-extracted RNA yielded the TCR library. Approximately 9 milliliters of peripheral blood went into EDTA tubes. This sample also appeared in a second study, on T cells in Graves' hyperthyroidism and ophthalmopathy. Per that study: The HTBI set primed first-round TCR CDR3 RT-PCR.

The chain carries TRBV20-1 and TRBJ1-5; 9 nucleotides agree with TRBD1. The source is a woman in her twenties or thirties with Graves disease. The source material was peripheral blood mononuclear cells (PBMCs), sampled at new diagnosis, from a patient treated with antithyroid drugs. CDR3 sequence (DNA): TGCAGTGCTCCGGAGACAGGGGGGAGCAATCAGCCCCAGCATTTT. Translating it yields CSAPETGGSNQPQHF.